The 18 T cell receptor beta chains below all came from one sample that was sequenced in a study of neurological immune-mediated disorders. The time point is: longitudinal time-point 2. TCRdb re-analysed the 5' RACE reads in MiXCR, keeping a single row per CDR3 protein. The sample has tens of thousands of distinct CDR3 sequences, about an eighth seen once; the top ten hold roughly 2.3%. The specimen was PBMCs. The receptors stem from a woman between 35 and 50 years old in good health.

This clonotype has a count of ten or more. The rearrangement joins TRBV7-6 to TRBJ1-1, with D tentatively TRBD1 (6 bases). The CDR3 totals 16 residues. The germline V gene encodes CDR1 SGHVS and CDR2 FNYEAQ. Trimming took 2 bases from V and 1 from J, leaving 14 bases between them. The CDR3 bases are TGTGCCAGCAGCTTAAGGGGGGGGGCAGGGAACACTGAAGCTTTCTTT. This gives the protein CASSLRGGAGNTEAFF.

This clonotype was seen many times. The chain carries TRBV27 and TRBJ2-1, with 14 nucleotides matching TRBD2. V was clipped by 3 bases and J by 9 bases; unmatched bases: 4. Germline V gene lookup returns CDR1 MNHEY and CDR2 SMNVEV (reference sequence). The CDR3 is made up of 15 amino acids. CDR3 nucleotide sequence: TGTGCCAGCAGTTTCGGGACTAGCGGGAGAGGTGAGCAGTTCTTC. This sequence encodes CASSFGTSGRGEQFF.

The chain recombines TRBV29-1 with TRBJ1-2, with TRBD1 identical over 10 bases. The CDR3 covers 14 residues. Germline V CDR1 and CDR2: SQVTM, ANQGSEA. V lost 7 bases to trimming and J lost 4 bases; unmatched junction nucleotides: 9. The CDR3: CSATGQGVAYGYTF. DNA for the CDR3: TGCAGCGCCACAGGACAGGGGGTCGCCTATGGCTACACCTTC.

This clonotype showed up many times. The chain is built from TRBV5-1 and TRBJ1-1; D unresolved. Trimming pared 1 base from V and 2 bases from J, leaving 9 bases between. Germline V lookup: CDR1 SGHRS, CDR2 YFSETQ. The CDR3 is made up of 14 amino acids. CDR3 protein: CASSLSQLNTEAFF. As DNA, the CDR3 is TGCGCCAGCAGCTTGTCACAGCTTAACACTGAAGCTTTCTTT.

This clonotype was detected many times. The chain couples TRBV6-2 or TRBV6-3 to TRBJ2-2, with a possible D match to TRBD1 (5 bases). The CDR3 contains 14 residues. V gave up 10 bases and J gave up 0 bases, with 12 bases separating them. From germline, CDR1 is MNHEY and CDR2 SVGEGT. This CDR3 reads CATRQRTNTGELFF. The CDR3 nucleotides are TGTGCCACCCGACAGAGAACGAACACCGGGGAGCTGTTTTTT.

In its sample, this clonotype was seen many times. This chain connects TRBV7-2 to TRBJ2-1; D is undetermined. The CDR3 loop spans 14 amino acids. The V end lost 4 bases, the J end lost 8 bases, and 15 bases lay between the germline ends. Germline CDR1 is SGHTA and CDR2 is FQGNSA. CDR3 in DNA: TGTGCCAGCAGCTCCTTAACCTCCTCGGATGAGCAGTTCTTC. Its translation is CASSSLTSSDEQFF.

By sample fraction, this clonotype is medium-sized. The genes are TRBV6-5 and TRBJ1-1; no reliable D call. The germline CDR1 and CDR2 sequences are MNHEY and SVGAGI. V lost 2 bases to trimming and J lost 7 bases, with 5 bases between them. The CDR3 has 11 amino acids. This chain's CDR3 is CASSYADEAFF. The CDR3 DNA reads TGTGCCAGCAGTTACGCGGATGAAGCTTTCTTT.

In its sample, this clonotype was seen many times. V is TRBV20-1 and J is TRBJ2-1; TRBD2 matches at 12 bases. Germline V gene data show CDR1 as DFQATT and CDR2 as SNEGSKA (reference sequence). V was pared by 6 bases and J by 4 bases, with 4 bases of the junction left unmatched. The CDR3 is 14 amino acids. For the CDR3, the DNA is TGCAGTGCCCCCGGGACTAGCGGGTACAATGAGCAGTTCTTC. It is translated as CSAPGTSGYNEQFF.

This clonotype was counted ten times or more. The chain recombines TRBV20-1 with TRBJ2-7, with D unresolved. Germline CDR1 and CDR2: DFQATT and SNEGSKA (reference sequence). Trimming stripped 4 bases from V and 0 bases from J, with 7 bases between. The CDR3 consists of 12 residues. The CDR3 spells CSATPVSYEQYF. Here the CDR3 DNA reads TGCAGTGCTACCCCTGTCTCCTACGAGCAGTACTTC.

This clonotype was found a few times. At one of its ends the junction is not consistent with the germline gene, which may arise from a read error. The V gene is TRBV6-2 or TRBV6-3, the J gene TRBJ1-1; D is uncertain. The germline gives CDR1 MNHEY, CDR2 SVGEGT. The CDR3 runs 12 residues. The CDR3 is CATSNGNTEAFF. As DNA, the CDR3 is TGTGCCACCAGTAACGGGAACACTGAAGCTTTCTTT.

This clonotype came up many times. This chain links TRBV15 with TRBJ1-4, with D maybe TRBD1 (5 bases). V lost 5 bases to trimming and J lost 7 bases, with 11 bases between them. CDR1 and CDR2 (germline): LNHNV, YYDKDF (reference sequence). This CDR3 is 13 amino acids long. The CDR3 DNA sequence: TGTGCCACCAGCCGAGGGGTTGGTGAAAAACTGTTTTTT. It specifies CATSRGVGEKLFF.

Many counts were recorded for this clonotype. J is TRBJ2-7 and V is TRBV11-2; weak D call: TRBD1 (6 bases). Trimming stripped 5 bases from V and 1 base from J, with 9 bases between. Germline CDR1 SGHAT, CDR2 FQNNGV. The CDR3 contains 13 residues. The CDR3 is CASSQGQSYEQYF. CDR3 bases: TGTGCCAGCAGCCAGGGGCAATCCTACGAGCAGTACTTC.

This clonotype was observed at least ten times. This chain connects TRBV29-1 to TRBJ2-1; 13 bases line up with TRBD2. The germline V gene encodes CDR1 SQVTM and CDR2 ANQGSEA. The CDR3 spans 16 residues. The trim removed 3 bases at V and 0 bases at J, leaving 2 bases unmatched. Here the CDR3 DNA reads TGCAGCGTTGACGGACTAGCGGGAGACTCCTACAATGAGCAGTTCTTC. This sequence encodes CSVDGLAGDSYNEQFF.

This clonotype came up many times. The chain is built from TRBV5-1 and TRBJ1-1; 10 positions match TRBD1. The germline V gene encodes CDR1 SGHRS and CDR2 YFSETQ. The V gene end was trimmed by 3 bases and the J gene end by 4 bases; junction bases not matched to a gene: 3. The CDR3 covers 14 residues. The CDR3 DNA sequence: TGCGCCAGCAGCTGGGGACAGGGGACCACTGAAGCTTTCTTT. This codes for CASSWGQGTTEAFF. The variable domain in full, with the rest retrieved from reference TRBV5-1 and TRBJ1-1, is KAGVTQTPRYLIKTRGQQVTLSCSPISGHRSVSWYQQTPGQGLQFLFEYFSETQRNKGNFPGRFSGRQFSNSRSEMNVSTLELGDSALYLCASSWGQGTTEAFFGQGTRLTVV.

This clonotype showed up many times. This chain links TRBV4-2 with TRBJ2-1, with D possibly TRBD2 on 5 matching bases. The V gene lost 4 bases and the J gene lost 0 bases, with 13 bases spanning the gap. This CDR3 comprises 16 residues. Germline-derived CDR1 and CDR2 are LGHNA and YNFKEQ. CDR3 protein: CASSPQAGGSYNEQFF. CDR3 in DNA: TGTGCCAGCAGCCCCCAGGCAGGAGGCTCCTACAATGAGCAGTTCTTC.

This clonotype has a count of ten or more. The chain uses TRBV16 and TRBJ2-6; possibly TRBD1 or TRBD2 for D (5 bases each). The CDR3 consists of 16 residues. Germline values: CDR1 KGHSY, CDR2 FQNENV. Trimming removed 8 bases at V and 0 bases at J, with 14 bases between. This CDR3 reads CASRGTGSSGANVLTF. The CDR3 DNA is TGTGCCAGCCGAGGGACGGGAAGCTCTGGGGCCAACGTCCTGACTTTC.

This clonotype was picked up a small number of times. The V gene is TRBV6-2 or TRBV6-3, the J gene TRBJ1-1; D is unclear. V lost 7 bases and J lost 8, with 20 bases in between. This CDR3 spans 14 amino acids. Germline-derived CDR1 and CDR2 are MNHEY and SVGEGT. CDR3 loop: CASNIRSGREEAFF. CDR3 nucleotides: TGTGCCAGCAATATAAGGAGCGGACGGGAGGAAGCTTTCTTT.

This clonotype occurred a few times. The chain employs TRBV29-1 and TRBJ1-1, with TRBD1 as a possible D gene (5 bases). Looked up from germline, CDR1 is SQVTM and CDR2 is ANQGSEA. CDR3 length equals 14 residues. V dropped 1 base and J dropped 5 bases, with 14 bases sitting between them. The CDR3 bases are TGCAGCGTTGAAGTGGGGGGGAGGAGGACTGAAGCTTTCTTT. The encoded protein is CSVEVGGRRTEAFF. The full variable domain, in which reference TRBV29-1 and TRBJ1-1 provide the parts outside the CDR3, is SAVISQKPSRDICQRGTSLTIQCQVDSQVTMMFWYRQQPGQSLTLIATANQGSEATYESGFVIDKFPISRPNLTFSTLTVSNMSPEDSSIYLCSVEVGGRRTEAFFGQGTRLTVV.